This T cell receptor beta chain was retrieved from a study of Ad26.COV2.S vaccination and SARS-CoV-2 variants. About the research overall: As a participant in COV1001, the donor was in the Ad26.COV2.S trial arm. Participants got Ad26.COV2.S intramuscularly, once or twice 56 days apart.

The treatment here: 15 to 20 received Ad26.COV2.S at low or high dose, single or two shots; several received placebo; per-sample allocation not given. Sampling happened 63 days after the first vaccine or placebo injection. V was shortened by 0 bases and J by 4 bases, with 18 bases between the two germline ends. This CDR3 has 16 residues. Germline lookup yields CDR1 GTSNPN and CDR2 SVGIG (reference sequence). For this clone: Its target is unknown.

Findings and caveats of the study: Those who received vaccine or placebo ended up with similar non-spike TCR breadth.

Sequencing used immunoSEQ multiplex PCR; TCRdb keeps in-frame clones, though not all of them. This table holds about 420,000 clones, 88% found once. This chain connects TRBV30 to TRBJ2-5; D perhaps matches TRBD2 (7 bases). The specimen was peripheral blood, collected in a trial of Ad26.COV2.S vaccine versus placebo. This sequence was found in a person between 18 and 65 years old who received the Ad26.COV2.S COVID-19 vaccine or a placebo. CDR3 bases: TGTGCCTGGAGTGTCGGTGGAGGGGGGGCCGTAGAGACCCAGTACTTC. Translating it yields CAWSVGGGGAVETQYF.